This TCR beta chain was obtained from a study of OX40 agonist ivuxolimab in advanced cancers. Study as a whole: The patients got ivuxolimab, which is an agonistic anti-OX40 (CD134) antibody. Each patient was given ivuxolimab into a vein every 2 weeks, at 0.01 to 10 mg/kg. Overall study results and limits: Among T cells, CD8+ cells averaged more expanded clones than CD4+ cells.

Assay: immunoSEQ multiplex PCR; the TCRdb copy retains only in-frame clones and omits some. Among 85,000 to 100,000 clones listed, roughly 89% were seen once. About this clone itself: The antigen is undetermined. The junction and the germline gene differ at one end; a read error may be behind it.

This CDR3 has 14 amino acids. Germline CDR1 SSHAT, CDR2 FNYEAQ (reference sequence). The sequence was obtained from an adult with an advanced solid tumor such as melanoma, head and neck, liver or kidney cancer. Sequencing was performed on CD4+ or CD8+ T cells sorted from blood, taken in a trial of the OX40 agonist ivuxolimab. The V call is TRBV7-7, the J call TRBJ2-5; tentative D call: TRBD2 (7 bases). The CDR3 protein is CASSLGGVEETQYF. The DNA for the CDR3 is TGTGCTAGCAGCTTAGGGGGGGTAGAAGAGACCCAGTACTTC.